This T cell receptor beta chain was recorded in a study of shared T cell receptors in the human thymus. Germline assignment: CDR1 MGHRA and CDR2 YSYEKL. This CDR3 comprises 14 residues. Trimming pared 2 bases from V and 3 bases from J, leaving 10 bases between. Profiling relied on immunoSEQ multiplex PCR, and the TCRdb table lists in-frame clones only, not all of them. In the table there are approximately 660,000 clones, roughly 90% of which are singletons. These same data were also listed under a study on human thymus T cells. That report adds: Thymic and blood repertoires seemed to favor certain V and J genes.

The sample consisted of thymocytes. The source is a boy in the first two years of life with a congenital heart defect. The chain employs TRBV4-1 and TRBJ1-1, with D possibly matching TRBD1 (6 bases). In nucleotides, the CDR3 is TGCGCCAGCAGCCAACAGGGGTGGGACACTGAAGCTTTCTTT. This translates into CASSQQGWDTEAFF.